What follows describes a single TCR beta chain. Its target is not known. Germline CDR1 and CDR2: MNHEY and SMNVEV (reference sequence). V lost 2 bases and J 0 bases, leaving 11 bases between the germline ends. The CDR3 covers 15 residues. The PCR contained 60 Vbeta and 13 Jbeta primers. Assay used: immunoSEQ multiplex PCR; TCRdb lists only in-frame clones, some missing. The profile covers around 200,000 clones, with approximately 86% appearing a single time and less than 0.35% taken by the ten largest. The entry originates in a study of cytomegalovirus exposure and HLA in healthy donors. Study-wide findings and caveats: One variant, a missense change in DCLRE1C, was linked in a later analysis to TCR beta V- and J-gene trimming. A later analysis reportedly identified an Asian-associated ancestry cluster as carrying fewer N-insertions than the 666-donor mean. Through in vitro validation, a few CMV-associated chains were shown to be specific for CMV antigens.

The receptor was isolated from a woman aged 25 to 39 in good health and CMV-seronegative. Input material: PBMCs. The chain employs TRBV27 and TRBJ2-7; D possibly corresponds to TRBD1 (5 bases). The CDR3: CASSLQGTYSYEQYF. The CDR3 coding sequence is TGTGCCAGCAGTTTACAGGGCACTTACTCCTACGAGCAGTACTTC.